This T cell receptor (beta chain) was retrieved from a study of graft-versus-host responses after intestinal transplantation. Germline loops: CDR1 SGHDN, CDR2 FVKESK. The CDR3 has 13 residues. V gave up 8 bases and J gave up 10 bases, with 18 bases separating them. Libraries were prepared by immunoSEQ multiplex PCR; TCRdb keeps only in-frame clonotypes and omits some of them. The data show 96,000 or so clones, roughly nine tenths seen once. About this clone itself: Antigen: not known.

J is TRBJ2-4 and V is TRBV14; D may be TRBD2 (7 bases). The sample here was unstimulated CD4+ T cells sorted from spleen or lymph node cells, taken before intestinal transplant. The clonotype was recovered from a human donor who received an intestinal transplant. DNA of the CDR3: TGTGCCAGCGGGGACACGGGGGGCTTTATTCAGTACTTC. Amino acids: CASGDTGGFIQYF.